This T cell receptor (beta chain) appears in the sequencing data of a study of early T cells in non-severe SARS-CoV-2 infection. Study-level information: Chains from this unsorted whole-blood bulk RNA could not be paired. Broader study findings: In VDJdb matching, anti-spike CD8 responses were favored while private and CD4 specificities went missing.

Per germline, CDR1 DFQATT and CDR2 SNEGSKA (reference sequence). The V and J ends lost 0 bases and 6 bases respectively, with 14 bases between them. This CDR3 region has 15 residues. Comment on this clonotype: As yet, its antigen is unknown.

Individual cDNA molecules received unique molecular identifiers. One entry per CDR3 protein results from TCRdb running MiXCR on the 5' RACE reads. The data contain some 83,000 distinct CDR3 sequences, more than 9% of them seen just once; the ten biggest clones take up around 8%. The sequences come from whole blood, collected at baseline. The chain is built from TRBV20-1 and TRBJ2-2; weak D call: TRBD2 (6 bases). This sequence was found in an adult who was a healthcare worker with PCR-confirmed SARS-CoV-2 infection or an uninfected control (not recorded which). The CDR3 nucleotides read TGCAGTGCTAGAGATAGGACTAAGATCGCCGGGGAGCTGTTTTTT. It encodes CSARDRTKIAGELFF.